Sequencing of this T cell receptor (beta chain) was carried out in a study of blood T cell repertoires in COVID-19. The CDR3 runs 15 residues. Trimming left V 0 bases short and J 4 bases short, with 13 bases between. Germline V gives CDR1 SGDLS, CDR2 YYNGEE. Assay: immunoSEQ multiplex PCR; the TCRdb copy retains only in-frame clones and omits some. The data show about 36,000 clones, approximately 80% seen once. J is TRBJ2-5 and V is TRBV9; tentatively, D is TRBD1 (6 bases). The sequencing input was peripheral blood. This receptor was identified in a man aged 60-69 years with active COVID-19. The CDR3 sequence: CASSVGQGPRETQYF. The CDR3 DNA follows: TGTGCCAGCAGCGTAGGGCAGGGGCCGCGAGAGACCCAGTACTTC.